These 30 T cell receptor beta chains were sequenced from one sample in a study of identical twins. In TCRdb, the 5' RACE reads were re-called with MiXCR into one record per CDR3 protein. Of around 220,000 distinct CDR3 sequences in the sample, roughly a tenth were seen once. Sequenced sample: memory T cells sorted from blood. The receptor source for this set is a man in his forties or fifties in good health.

This clonotype was detected ten times or more. The V gene is TRBV12-3 or TRBV12-4, the J gene TRBJ2-7; no clear D gene. The CDR3 extends over 15 amino acids. With 6 bases removed from V and 0 bases from J, the gap between germline ends came to 15 bases. The CDR3 bases are TGTGCCAGCAGCCGTAGTGGCTTTTCCTCCTACGAGCAGTACTTC. It codes for CASSRSGFSSYEQYF.

This chain uses TRBV28 with TRBJ2-3; the D gene is possibly TRBD2 (5 bases). Germline CDR1 and CDR2: MDHEN and SYDVKM. There are 14 residues in the CDR3. V was trimmed by 5 bases and J by 4 bases, leaving 13 bases between them. CDR3 region: CASSLARHPDTQYF. Written as DNA, the CDR3 is TGTGCCAGCAGTCTAGCCAGACATCCAGATACGCAGTATTTT.

This clonotype was observed a few times. The chain is built from TRBV30 and TRBJ2-5; D gene ambiguous. Deletions cut 3 bases from V and 2 bases from J, with 13 bases between. Germline V gene data show CDR1 as GTSNPN and CDR2 as SVGIG (reference sequence). The CDR3 has 14 residues. The CDR3 loop is CAWRARANQETQYF. Written as DNA, the CDR3 is TGTGCCTGGAGAGCAAGGGCTAATCAAGAGACCCAGTACTTC.

V usage is TRBV20-1 and J usage is TRBJ2-7; TRBD2 matches at 11 bases. The CDR3 is 15 amino acids. The junction had 8 bases not matched to a gene; V was cut back by 0 bases and J by 7 bases. In germline, CDR1 is DFQATT, CDR2 SNEGSKA (reference sequence). This chain's CDR3 is CSARDRLAGGQEQYF. CDR3 sequence (DNA): TGCAGTGCTAGAGATCGGCTAGCGGGAGGTCAAGAGCAGTACTTC.

The chain has TRBV7-9 and TRBJ1-4; TRBD1 might be the D (6 bases). Trimming took 5 bases from V and 5 from J, leaving 15 bases between them. The length of the CDR3 is 15 residues. Germline assignment: CDR1 SEHNR and CDR2 FQNEAQ (reference sequence). The CDR3 DNA sequence: TGTGCCAGCAGCCCACCAGGGGACCCAAATGAAAAACTGTTTTTT. Translating it yields CASSPPGDPNEKLFF.

Relative to its sample, this clonotype is medium-sized. V and J are TRBV29-1 and TRBJ2-1; D tentatively reads TRBD1 or TRBD2 (5 bases each). The CDR3 is 14 amino acids. V lost 7 bases and J 0 bases, leaving 13 bases between the germline ends. Germline V gene data show CDR1 as SQVTM and CDR2 as ANQGSEA. The CDR3 sequence: CSGSGTPSYNEQFF. Written as DNA, the CDR3 is TGCAGCGGCTCCGGGACGCCCTCCTACAATGAGCAGTTCTTC.

The gene calls are TRBV25-1 and TRBJ2-2; the D call may be TRBD1 or TRBD2 (6 bases each). Germline CDR1 reads MGHDK; CDR2 reads SYGVNS. The CDR3 runs to 14 residues. The ends were cut back, 11 bases at V and 2 bases at J, with 15 bases in the middle. CDR3: CASKGGGNTGELFF. The CDR3 DNA reads TGTGCCTCTAAGGGGGGCGGAAACACCGGGGAGCTGTTTTTT.

This clonotype was seen a handful of times. This rearrangement joins TRBV5-5 to TRBJ1-4, with 8 bases lining up with TRBD1. V shed 4 bases and J 8 bases; nucleotides not matched to a gene: 10. This CDR3 contains 15 residues. Germline V gives CDR1 SGHKS, CDR2 YYEKEE (reference sequence). CDR3 in DNA: TGTGCCAGCAGCAACAGTGGACAGGGATGGGAAAAACTGTTTTTT. It translates to CASSNSGQGWEKLFF.

This clonotype was found a few times. V is TRBV28 and J is TRBJ1-5, with D uncertain. Germline CDR1 is MDHEN and CDR2 is SYDVKM. This CDR3 has 12 residues. V lost 2 bases and J 9 bases, leaving 8 bases between the germline ends. Here the CDR3 reads CASSLGRRPQHF. As DNA, the CDR3 is TGTGCCAGCAGTTTAGGGCGGCGGCCCCAGCATTTT.

This clonotype was seen ten or more times. This chain connects TRBV12-3 or TRBV12-4 to TRBJ2-4; D possibly corresponds to TRBD1 (6 bases). V was cut by 6 bases and J by 8 bases, with 23 bases left in between. CDR3 size: 16 residues. The CDR3: CASSPAFFWGPDIQYF. CDR3 coding DNA: TGTGCCAGCAGCCCGGCGTTCTTTTGGGGGCCGGACATTCAGTACTTC.

In its sample, this clonotype was seen many times. The V and J genes are TRBV29-1 and TRBJ1-1, with D hard to call. CDR3 size: 13 residues. Germline V CDR1 and CDR2: SQVTM, ANQGSEA. The V gene lost 7 bases and the J gene lost 5 bases, with 17 bases spanning the gap. The CDR3 DNA is TGCAGCGCGCGCAACTCCGGAAGGACTGAAGCTTTCTTT. It translates to CSARNSGRTEAFF.

Only a few counts were recorded for this clonotype. The genes are TRBV21-1 and TRBJ2-7. TRBV21-1 is a pseudogene locus. The CDR3 sequence is 13 residues long. CDR3 nucleotide sequence: TGCCCCAGTGGGGTCGTACCAACCTACGAGCAGTACTTC. Protein sequence: CPSGVVPTYEQYF.

The chain links TRBV12-3 or TRBV12-4 to TRBJ1-4; 7 bases agree with TRBD1. V shed 3 bases and J 5 bases; nucleotides not matched to a gene: 6. CDR3 size: 15 residues. CDR3 protein: CASSFRTGQNEKLFF. Here the CDR3 DNA reads TGTGCCAGCAGTTTTCGGACAGGACAAAATGAAAAACTGTTTTTT.

This chain links TRBV5-8 with TRBJ2-3; 11 nucleotides line up with TRBD2. From germline, CDR1 is SGHTS and CDR2 YDEGEE. With V trimmed by 0 bases and J by 4 bases, 7 bases remained unmatched. This CDR3 has 17 residues. The CDR3 nucleotides read TGTGCCAGCAGCTTGGTGGCTAGCGGGAGGAGCGCAGATACGCAGTATTTT. This codes for CASSLVASGRSADTQYF.

The table lists this clonotype with a few counts. The gene calls are TRBV7-2 and TRBJ2-3, with D possibly being TRBD1 (5 bases). The CDR3 loop spans 16 amino acids. V dropped 0 bases and J dropped 2 bases, with 12 bases sitting between them. The germline CDR1 and CDR2 sequences are SGHTA and FQGNSA. DNA of the CDR3: TGTGCCAGCAGCTTAGCCATAGGGGCCAACACAGATACGCAGTATTTT. As protein: CASSLAIGANTDTQYF.

The V gene is TRBV6-5, the J gene TRBJ2-4; the match to TRBD2 covers 8 bases. Per germline, CDR1 MNHEY and CDR2 SVGAGI. V lost 4 bases, J lost 4 bases, and 15 bases stayed unmatched. The CDR3 sequence is 18 residues long. This CDR3 reads CASSSRDRAGVGKNIQYF. Written as DNA, the CDR3 is TGTGCCAGCAGTTCAAGGGACCGAGCGGGAGTGGGAAAAAACATTCAGTACTTC.

This clonotype was picked up many times. The chain recombines TRBV4-2 with TRBJ2-2, with D possibly TRBD1 on 6 matching bases. The germline CDR1 and CDR2 sequences are LGHNA and YNFKEQ. CDR3 length: 16 residues. With 4 bases removed from V and 0 bases from J, the gap between germline ends came to 12 bases. The CDR3 here is CASSPLTGANTGELFF. CDR3 bases: TGTGCCAGCAGCCCTTTGACAGGTGCGAACACCGGGGAGCTGTTTTTT.

The rearrangement joins TRBV6-2 or TRBV6-3 to TRBJ2-3; D may correspond to TRBD1 or TRBD2 (5 bases each). The germline CDR1 and CDR2 sequences are MNHEY and SVGEGT. This CDR3 is built from 20 residues. V was pared by 0 bases and J by 2 bases, with 24 bases between. CDR3 in DNA: TGTGCCAGCAGTTACTCGATAGCAGGGAGAAAAATCTACGTCACAGATACGCAGTATTTT. Translating gives CASSYSIAGRKIYVTDTQYF.

This clonotype was observed many times. The chain carries TRBV5-8 and TRBJ2-3; D call uncertain. V was cut by 1 base and J by 2 bases, with 11 bases left in between. The CDR3 length is 15 residues. Germline V lookup: CDR1 SGHTS, CDR2 YDEGEE. This chain's CDR3 is CASSLPTDYTDTQYF. CDR3 coding DNA: TGTGCCAGCAGCTTGCCAACGGATTACACAGATACGCAGTATTTT. Supplemented by reference TRBV5-8 and TRBJ2-3, the full variable domain reads EAGVTQSPTHLIKTRGQQATLRCSPISGHTSVYWYQQALGLGLQFLLWYDEGEERNRGNFPPRFSGRQFPNYSSELNVNALELEDSALYLCASSLPTDYTDTQYFGPGTRLTVL.

The sample holds many counts of this clonotype. The rearrangement uses TRBV4-3 and TRBJ2-5; D remains ambiguous. Germline CDR1 and CDR2: LGHNA and YSLEER. V lost 0 bases, J lost 1 base, and 6 bases lay in between. CDR3 size: 14 residues. CDR3 protein: CASSQETFQETQYF. The DNA for the CDR3 is TGCGCCAGCAGCCAAGAGACGTTCCAAGAGACCCAGTACTTC.

This clonotype was detected ten times or more. The V call is TRBV20-1, the J call TRBJ2-7; TRBD2 agrees at 12 bases. Germline lookup yields CDR1 DFQATT and CDR2 SNEGSKA (reference sequence). CDR3 size: 14 residues. With 6 bases clipped from V and 6 bases from J, the junction kept 9 bases outside the gene matches. In DNA form, the CDR3 reads TGCAGTGCGGCTAGCGGGAGGGCGGGAGGCGAGCAGTACTTC. This translates into CSAASGRAGGEQYF.

This clonotype has just a few counts. The CDR3 region has the DNA TGTGCCAGCAGTCCCGACAGGGAAATAAGAGAAGCCAAAAACATTCAGTACTTC. Translating gives CASSPDREIREAKNIQYF. The gene calls are TRBV6-1 and TRBJ2-4, with 7 bases matching TRBD1. The length of the CDR3 is 18 residues. CDR1 and CDR2 (germline): MNHNS, SASEGT. V shed 5 bases and J 0 bases; nucleotides not matched to a gene: 13.

The rearrangement uses TRBV5-1 and TRBJ2-6, with D hard to call. The CDR3 loop spans 16 amino acids. Germline V gene data show CDR1 as SGHRS and CDR2 as YFSETQ. Trimming cost V 2 bases and J 0 bases, with 9 bases left between them. The CDR3 nucleotides are TGCGCCAGCAGCTTTGGACCGACCTCTGGGGCCAACGTCCTGACTTTC. This codes for CASSFGPTSGANVLTF.

This clonotype was seen more than once but under ten times. The chain employs TRBV7-2 and TRBJ2-5; D not resolved. Germline lookup yields CDR1 SGHTA and CDR2 FQGNSA. The CDR3 length is 16 residues. The V end was cut by 1 base, the J end by 2 bases, with 14 bases between. CDR3 sequence reads: CASSLVARVSQETQYF. The CDR3, as DNA: TGTGCCAGCAGCTTAGTAGCTCGCGTTTCACAAGAGACCCAGTACTTC.

The CDR3 nucleotides are TGTGCCAGCAGCCAAGAACTGACAGGAAGAGCTAACTATGGCTACACCTTC. Amino acids: CASSQELTGRANYGYTF. This rearrangement joins TRBV3-1 to TRBJ1-2; a possible D gene is TRBD1 (6 bases). The CDR3 contains 17 residues. Germline V gene lookup returns CDR1 LGHDT and CDR2 YNNKEL (reference sequence). Trimming left V 0 bases short and J 0 bases short, with 14 bases between.

The table lists this clonotype with a few counts. The chain recombines TRBV20-1 with TRBJ2-2, with TRBD2 as a possible D gene (7 bases). This CDR3 has 14 residues. Germline CDR1 and CDR2: DFQATT and SNEGSKA (reference sequence). With 3 bases removed from V and 8 bases from J, the gap between germline ends came to 16 bases. CDR3 DNA: TGCAGTGCTAGCCCGCGGGGGCCGGCTGGGGAGCTGTTTTTT. Translated, it gives CSASPRGPAGELFF.

This clonotype showed up many times. The junction departs from the called germline gene at one end, perhaps through a read error. The genes are TRBV11-3 and TRBJ2-1; D possibly corresponds to TRBD2 (6 bases). This CDR3 has 14 residues. Germline CDR1 reads SGHNT; CDR2 reads YENEEA. DNA of the CDR3: TGCGCCAGCAGCTTGGGGGGATCCTACAATGAGCAGTTCTTC. Translation: CASSLGGSYNEQFF.

This sequence joins TRBV20-1 and TRBJ1-2; D might be TRBD1 (5 bases). The V end lost 0 bases, the J end lost 1 base, and 15 bases lay between the germline ends. CDR1 is DFQATT, CDR2 SNEGSKA, per germline (reference sequence). This CDR3 spans 16 amino acids. CDR3 protein: CSARDPEWGGNYGYTF. CDR3 DNA: TGCAGTGCTAGAGACCCGGAATGGGGCGGTAACTATGGCTACACCTTC.

This clonotype was picked up many times. The chain combines TRBV5-6 with TRBJ1-3; D call uncertain. Between the trimmed V and J ends, which lost 4 bases and 11 bases, there was a span of 16 bases. The V gene's germline CDR1 is SGHDT and CDR2 YYEEEE. This CDR3 contains 13 residues. The CDR3 here is CASSRDTSLAIYF. CDR3 coding DNA: TGTGCCAGCAGCAGAGACACCTCCTTGGCCATATATTTT.

This clonotype showed up many times. This sequence joins TRBV20-1 and TRBJ1-2; D not resolved. The V and J ends lost 0 bases and 6 bases respectively, with 17 bases between them. Germline V gene data show CDR1 as DFQATT and CDR2 as SNEGSKA (reference sequence). The CDR3 contains 15 residues. This CDR3 is CSARDTQQGLDGYTF. The CDR3 nucleotides read TGCAGTGCTAGAGATACCCAACAAGGCTTGGATGGCTACACCTTC.